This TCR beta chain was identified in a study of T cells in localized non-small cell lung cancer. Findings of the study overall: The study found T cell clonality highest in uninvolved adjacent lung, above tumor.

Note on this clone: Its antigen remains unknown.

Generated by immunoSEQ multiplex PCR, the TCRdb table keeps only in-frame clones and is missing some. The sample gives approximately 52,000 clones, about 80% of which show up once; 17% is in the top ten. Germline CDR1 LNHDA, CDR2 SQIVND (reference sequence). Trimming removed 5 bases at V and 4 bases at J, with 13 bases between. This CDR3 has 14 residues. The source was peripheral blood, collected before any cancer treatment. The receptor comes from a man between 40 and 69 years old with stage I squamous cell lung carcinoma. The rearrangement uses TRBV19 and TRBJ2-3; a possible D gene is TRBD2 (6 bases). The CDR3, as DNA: TGTGCCAGTAGTCCAATCTCGGGGGCAGATACGCAGTATTTT. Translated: CASSPISGADTQYF.